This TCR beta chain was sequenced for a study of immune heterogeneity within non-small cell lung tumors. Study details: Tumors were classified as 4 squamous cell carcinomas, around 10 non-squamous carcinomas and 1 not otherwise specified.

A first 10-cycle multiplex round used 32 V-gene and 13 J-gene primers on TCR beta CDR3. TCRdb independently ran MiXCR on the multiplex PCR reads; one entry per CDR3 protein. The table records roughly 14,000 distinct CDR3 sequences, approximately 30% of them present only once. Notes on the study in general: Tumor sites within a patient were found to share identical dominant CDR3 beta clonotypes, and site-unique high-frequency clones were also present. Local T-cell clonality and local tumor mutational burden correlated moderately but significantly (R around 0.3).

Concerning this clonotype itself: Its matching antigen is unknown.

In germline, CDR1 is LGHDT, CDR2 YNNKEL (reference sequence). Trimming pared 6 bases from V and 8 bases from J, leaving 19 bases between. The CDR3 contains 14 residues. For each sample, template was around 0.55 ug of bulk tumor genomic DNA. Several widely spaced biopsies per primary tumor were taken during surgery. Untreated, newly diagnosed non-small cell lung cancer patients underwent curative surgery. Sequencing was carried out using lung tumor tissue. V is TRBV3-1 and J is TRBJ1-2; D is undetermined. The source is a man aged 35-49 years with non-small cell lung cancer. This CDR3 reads CASSLNSYQRGYTF. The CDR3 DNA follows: TGTGCCAGCAGTCTCAATTCCTACCAGAGGGGCTACACCTTC.